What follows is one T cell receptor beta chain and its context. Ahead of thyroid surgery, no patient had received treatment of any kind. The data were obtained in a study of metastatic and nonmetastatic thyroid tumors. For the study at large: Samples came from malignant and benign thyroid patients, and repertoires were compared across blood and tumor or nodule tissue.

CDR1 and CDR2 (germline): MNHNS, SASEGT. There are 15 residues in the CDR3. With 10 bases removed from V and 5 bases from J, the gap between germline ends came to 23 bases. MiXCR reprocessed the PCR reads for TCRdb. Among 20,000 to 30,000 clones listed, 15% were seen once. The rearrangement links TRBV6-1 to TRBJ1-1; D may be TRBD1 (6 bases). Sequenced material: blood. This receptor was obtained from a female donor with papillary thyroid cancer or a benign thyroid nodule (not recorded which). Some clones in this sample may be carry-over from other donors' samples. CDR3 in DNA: TGTGCCATCTCGAGCAGGGGACCAACTGGGACTGAAGCTTTCTTT. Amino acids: CAISSRGPTGTEAFF.